This TCR beta chain was sequenced for a study of CXCR3-negative and CXCR3-positive naive CD8 T cells. Note on this clonotype: No antigen is known for it.

Through 5' RACE with UMI labels, the TRB cDNA libraries were prepared. TCRdb re-called the 5' RACE reads; one entry per CDR3 protein, DNA not given. The sample table sets out 92,000 or so distinct CDR3 sequences. Findings of the study overall: Researchers report that CXCR3-positive naive cells carry more hydrophobic TRB CDR3s than CXCR3-negative naive cells. Researchers reported similar TRBV-TRBJ usage in naive CXCR3-negative and CXCR3-positive cells, though memory differed.

CDR3 length equals 16 residues. The germline CDR1 and CDR2 sequences are SGHRS and YFSETQ. The sequence was obtained from a human donor in good health. Some clones in this sample may be carry-over from other donors' samples. The V and J genes are TRBV5-1 and TRBJ2-2; the TCRdb D gene call, TRBD1, has no DNA to confirm it. The sample taken for sequencing was naive CXCR3- CD8+ T cells from blood. Subset of the sample: CD45RO-CCR7+CD27+CD95- naive CD8+ T cells lacking CXCR3 (TNR3-). Here the CDR3 reads CASRPGTGDITGELFF.